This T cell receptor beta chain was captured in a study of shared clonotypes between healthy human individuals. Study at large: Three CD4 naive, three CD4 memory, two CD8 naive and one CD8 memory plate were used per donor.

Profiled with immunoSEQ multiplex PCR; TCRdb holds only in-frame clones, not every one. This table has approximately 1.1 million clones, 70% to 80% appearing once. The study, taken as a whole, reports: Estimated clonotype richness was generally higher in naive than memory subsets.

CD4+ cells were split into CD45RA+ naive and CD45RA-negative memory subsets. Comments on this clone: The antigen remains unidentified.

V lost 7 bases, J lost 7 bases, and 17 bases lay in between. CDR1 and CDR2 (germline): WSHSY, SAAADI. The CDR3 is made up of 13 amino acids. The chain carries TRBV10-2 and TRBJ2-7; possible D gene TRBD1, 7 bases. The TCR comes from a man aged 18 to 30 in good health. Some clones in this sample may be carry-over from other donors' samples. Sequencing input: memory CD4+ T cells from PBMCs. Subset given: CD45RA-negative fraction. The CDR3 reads CASKGGRAGEQYF. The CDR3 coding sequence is TGCGCCAGCAAAGGGGGCAGGGCGGGGGAGCAGTACTTC.